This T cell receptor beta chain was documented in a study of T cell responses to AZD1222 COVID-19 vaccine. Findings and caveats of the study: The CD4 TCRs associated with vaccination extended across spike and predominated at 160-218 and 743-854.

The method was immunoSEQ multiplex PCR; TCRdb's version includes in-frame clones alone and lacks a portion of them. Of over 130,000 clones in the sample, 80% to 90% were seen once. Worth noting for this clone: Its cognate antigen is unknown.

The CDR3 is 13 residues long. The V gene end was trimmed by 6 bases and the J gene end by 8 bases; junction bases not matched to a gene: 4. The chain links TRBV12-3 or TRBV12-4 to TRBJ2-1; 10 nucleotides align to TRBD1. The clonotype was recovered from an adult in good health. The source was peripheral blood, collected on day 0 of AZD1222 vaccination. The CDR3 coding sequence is TGTGCCAGCAGACTGACAGGGGGCGATGAGCAGTTCTTC. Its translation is CASRLTGGDEQFF.